The rows below give T cell receptor beta chains drawn from one sample of a study of T cell changes during pregnancy in multiple sclerosis. Sequenced by immunoSEQ multiplex PCR; TCRdb stores in-frame clones only, minus some. The table records roughly 70,000 clones, 92% of them present only once. The sample here was peripheral blood, taken before pregnancy. The source is a female donor with multiple sclerosis, enrolled in a pregnancy study. Both conserved end residues are part of each CDR3. Each record gives: J gene, V gene, CDR3 protein.

j_gene: TRBJ2-7
v_gene: TRBV6-1
CDR3aa: CASSEVWSFYEQYF

j_gene: TRBJ2-5
v_gene: TRBV7-7
CDR3aa: CASSLALSVETQYF

j_gene: TRBJ2-7
v_gene: TRBV27
CDR3aa: CASSPTGQGYYEQYF

j_gene: TRBJ1-1
v_gene: TRBV9
CDR3aa: CASSVRTGENTEAFF

j_gene: TRBJ1-6
v_gene: TRBV7-2
CDR3aa: CASSLELYSPLHF

j_gene: TRBJ1-1
v_gene: TRBV29-1
CDR3aa: CSVDGTGGKDTEAFF

j_gene: TRBJ2-4
v_gene: TRBV19
CDR3aa: CASSNRQLAKNIQYF

j_gene: TRBJ2-5
v_gene: TRBV5-1
CDR3aa: CASSRTSAQETQYF

j_gene: TRBJ2-7
v_gene: TRBV7-3
CDR3aa: CASSLTGLAGEEQYF

j_gene: TRBJ1-1
v_gene: TRBV5-1
CDR3aa: CASRRGNTEAFF

j_gene: TRBJ2-1
v_gene: TRBV7-2
CDR3aa: CASSLGTGVYNEQFF

j_gene: TRBJ1-2
v_gene: TRBV9
CDR3aa: CASSAGQINYGYTF

j_gene: TRBJ1-3
v_gene: TRBV15
CDR3aa: CATSTGRGSGNTIYF

j_gene: TRBJ2-2
v_gene: TRBV9
CDR3aa: CASSVAQRNHTGELFF

j_gene: TRBJ2-7
v_gene: TRBV7-2
CDR3aa: CASSSGTGDYEQYF

j_gene: TRBJ1-1
v_gene: TRBV28
CDR3aa: CASSLIPRKTEAFF

j_gene: TRBJ2-5
v_gene: TRBV28
CDR3aa: CASSSTGIETQYF

j_gene: TRBJ1-2
v_gene: TRBV29-1
CDR3aa: CSVEKDRGVGGYTF

j_gene: TRBJ2-1
v_gene: TRBV7-8
CDR3aa: CASSLGKTGVYNEQFF

j_gene: TRBJ2-3
v_gene: TRBV11-3
CDR3aa: CASSPPGLANTQYF

j_gene: TRBJ1-2
v_gene: TRBV6-6
CDR3aa: CASSYDRANYGYTF

j_gene: TRBJ2-6
v_gene: TRBV4-3
CDR3aa: CASSPTSSSGANVLTF

j_gene: TRBJ1-1
v_gene: TRBV28
CDR3aa: CASSENRVWSEAFF

j_gene: TRBJ2-1
v_gene: TRBV27
CDR3aa: CASSLSAGGYNEQFF

j_gene: TRBJ1-2
v_gene: TRBV5-8
CDR3aa: CASSLVEGIYGYTF

j_gene: TRBJ2-1
v_gene: TRBV18
CDR3aa: CASSTGRGPFNEQFF

j_gene: TRBJ2-1
v_gene: TRBV28
CDR3aa: CASSLPGDEQFF

j_gene: TRBJ2-3
v_gene: TRBV7-2
CDR3aa: CASSLVSPPYF

j_gene: TRBJ2-7
v_gene: TRBV4-3
CDR3aa: CASSQLTLTSGPSYEQYF